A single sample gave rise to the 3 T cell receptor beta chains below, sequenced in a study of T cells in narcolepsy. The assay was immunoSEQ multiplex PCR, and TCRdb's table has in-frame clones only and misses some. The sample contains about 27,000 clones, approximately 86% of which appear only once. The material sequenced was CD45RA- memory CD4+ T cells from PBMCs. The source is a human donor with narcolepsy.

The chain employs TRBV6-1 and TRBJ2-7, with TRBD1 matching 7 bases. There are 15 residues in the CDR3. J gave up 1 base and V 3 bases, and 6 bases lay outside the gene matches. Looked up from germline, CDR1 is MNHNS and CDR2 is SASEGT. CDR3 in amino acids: CASSDPGQPSYEQYV. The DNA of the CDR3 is TGTGCCAGCAGTGACCCGGGACAGCCGTCCTACGAGCAGTACGTC.

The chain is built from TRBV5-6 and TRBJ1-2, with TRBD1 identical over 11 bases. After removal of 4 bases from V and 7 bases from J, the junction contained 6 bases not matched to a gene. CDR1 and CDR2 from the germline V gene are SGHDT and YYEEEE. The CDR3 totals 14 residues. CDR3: CASSLDRGLGGYTF. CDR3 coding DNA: TGTGCCAGCAGCCTGGACAGGGGGCTGGGTGGCTACACCTTC.

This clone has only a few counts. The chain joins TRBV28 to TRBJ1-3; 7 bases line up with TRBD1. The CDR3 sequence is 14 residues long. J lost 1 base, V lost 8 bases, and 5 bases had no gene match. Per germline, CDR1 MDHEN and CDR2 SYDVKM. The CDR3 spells CASGAGGSGNTIYF. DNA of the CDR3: TGTGCCAGCGGGGCAGGGGGGTCTGGAAACACCATATATTTT.